This T cell receptor beta chain was captured by sequencing in a study of T cell responses to AZD1222 COVID-19 vaccine. Whole-study results and caveats: Samples come after the peak T cell response, not at day 14. Clonal diversity was possibly underestimated, and the donors were mostly white British, with more females.

The protocol was immunoSEQ multiplex PCR, while the TCRdb copy is restricted to in-frame clones and leaves out a portion. The sample carries around 99,000 clones, 88% recorded once. Germline lookup yields CDR1 MDHEN and CDR2 SYDVKM. This CDR3 region has 15 residues. V dropped 6 bases and J dropped 1; count of bases not matched to a gene: 4. This clone was found a few times. As yet, its antigen is unknown. The sequence was collected from an adult in good health. Sequences were derived from peripheral blood, sampled on day 0 of MenACWY control vaccination. V usage is TRBV28 and J usage is TRBJ2-2; 8 bases fit TRBD2. Here the CDR3 reads CASRPTSGNTGELFF. In nucleotides, the CDR3 is TGTGCCAGCAGGCCAACTAGCGGGAACACCGGGGAGCTGTTTTTT.